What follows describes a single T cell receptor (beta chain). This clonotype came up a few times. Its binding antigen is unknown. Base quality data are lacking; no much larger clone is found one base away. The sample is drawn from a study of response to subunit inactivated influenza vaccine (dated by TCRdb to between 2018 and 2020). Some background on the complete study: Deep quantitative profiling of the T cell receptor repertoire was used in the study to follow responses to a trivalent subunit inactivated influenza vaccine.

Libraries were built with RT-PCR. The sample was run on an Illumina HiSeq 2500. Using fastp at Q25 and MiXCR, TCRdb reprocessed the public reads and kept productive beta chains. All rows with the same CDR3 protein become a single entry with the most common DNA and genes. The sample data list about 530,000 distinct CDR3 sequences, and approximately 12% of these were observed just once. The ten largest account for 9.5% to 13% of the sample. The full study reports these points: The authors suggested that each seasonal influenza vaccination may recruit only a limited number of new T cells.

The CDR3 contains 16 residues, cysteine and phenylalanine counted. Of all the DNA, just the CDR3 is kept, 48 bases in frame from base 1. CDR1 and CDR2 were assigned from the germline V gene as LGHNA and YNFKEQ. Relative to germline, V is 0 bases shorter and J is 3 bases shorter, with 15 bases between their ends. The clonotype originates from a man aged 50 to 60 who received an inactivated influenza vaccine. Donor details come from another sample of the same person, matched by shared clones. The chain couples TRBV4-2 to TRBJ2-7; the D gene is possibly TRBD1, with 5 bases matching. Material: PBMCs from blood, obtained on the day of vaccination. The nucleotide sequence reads TGTGCCAGCAGCCAAGAGCAGGCAGGGATTTTCTACGAGCAGTACTTC. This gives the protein CASSQEQAGIFYEQYF.